This TCR beta chain originates from a study of cytomegalovirus exposure and HLA in healthy donors. Whole-study context: Early release data held tens of millions of unique TCRs from HLA-typed donors.

Turning to this clone: What it binds is not known.

The study's findings and limits: Later analysis demonstrated an association between a missense DCLRE1C variant and TCR beta V- and J-gene trimming. Sequencing had likely introduced a cluster of highly shared sequence variants as an artifact. According to the study, roughly 180 TCR beta chains were cytomegalovirus-associated.

13 Jbeta primers and 60 Vbeta primers were used for the PCR. The data were produced by immunoSEQ multiplex PCR, yet TCRdb's version contains in-frame clones alone and is incomplete. This table holds approximately 200,000 clones, 74% found once. The TCR was taken from a woman in her 30s in good health and CMV-seropositive. The sequenced sample consisted of PBMCs.

The CDR3 region is CASSIFRASGIPYEQYF. In nucleotides, the CDR3 is TGTGCCAGTAGTATCTTTCGGGCTAGCGGGATACCTTACGAGCAGTACTTC. The chain employs TRBV19 and TRBJ2-7, with 9 bases fitting TRBD2. This CDR3 region has 17 residues. The germline V gene has CDR1 LNHDA and CDR2 SQIVND (reference sequence). V was clipped by 3 bases and J by 4 bases; unmatched bases: 13.